This paragraph covers one TCR beta chain sequence. The data are from a study of graft-versus-host responses after intestinal transplantation. Study background: Isolated intestinal, liver-intestinal, or multivisceral transplants were what recipients had. Anti-thymocyte globulin served as induction for all recipients, who then took tacrolimus and steroids for about three years. Findings and caveats of the study: Peak circulating GvH clone levels tracked with early post-transplant HvG declines.

V was clipped by 5 bases and J by 11 bases; unmatched bases: 16. The CDR3 has 16 amino acids. Germline lookup yields CDR1 SGHVS and CDR2 FQNEAQ. Co-plating was performed using about 200,000 CFSE-labeled responder cells and about 200,000 irradiated, violet-dye-labeled stimulator cells. Clones were sequenced by immunoSEQ multiplex PCR, and TCRdb holds only the in-frame ones, with some missing. The sample records some 10,000 clones, 30% being singletons. The chain couples TRBV7-8 to TRBJ2-1; 9 nucleotides align to TRBD2. The origin of this receptor is a human patient who received an intestinal transplant. The sample in question was alloreactive CD4+ T cells from a mixed lymphocyte reaction culture, obtained before intestinal transplant. The subset denotes: CFSE-low proliferating T cells sorted from roughly 6-day pre-transplant mixed lymphocyte reaction (GvH or HvG direction). CDR3 amino acids: CASSLPWRREGHKQFF. The DNA for the CDR3 is TGTGCCAGCAGCCTACCCTGGAGGCGGGAGGGCCATAAGCAGTTCTTC.